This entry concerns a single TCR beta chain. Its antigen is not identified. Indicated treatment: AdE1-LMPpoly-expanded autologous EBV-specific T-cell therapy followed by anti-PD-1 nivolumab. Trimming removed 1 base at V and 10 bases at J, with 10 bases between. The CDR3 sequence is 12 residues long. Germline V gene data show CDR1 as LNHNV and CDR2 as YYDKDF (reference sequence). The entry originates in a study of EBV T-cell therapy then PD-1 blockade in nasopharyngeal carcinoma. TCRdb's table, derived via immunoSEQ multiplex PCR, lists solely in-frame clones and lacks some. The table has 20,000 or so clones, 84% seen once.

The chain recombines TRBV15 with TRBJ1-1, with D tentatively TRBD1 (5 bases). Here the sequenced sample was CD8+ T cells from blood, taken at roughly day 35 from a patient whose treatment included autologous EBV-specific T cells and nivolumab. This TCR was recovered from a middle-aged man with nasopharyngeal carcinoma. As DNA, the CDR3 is TGTGCCACCAGCAGAGCGGCAGGGCGAGCTTTCTTT. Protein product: CATSRAAGRAFF.